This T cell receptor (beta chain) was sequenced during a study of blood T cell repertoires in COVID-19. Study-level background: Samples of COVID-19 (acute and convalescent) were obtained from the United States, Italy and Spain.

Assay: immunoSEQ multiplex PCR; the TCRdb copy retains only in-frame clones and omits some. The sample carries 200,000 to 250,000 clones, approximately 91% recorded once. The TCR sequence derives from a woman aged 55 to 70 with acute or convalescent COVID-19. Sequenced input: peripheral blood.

The CDR3 DNA reads as TGCGCCAGCAGCCAACTCCCAAAAGCTCACCAGGGGGGCAACAATGAGCAGTTCTTC. Protein sequence: CASSQLPKAHQGGNNEQFF. This chain joins TRBV4-3 and TRBJ2-1; D is possibly TRBD1 (7 bases). The CDR3 is made up of 19 amino acids. The germline V gene encodes CDR1 LGHNA and CDR2 YSLEER. V lost 2 bases to trimming and J lost 5 bases, with 25 bases between them.